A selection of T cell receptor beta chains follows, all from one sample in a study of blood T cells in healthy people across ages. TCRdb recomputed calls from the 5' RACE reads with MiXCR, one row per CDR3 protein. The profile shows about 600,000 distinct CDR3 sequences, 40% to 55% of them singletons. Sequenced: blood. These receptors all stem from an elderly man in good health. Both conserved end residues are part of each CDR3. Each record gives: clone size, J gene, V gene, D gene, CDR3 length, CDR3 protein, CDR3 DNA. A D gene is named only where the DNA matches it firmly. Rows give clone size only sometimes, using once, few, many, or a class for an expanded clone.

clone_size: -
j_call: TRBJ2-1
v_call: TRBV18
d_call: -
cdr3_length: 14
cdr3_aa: CASSLRDTYNEQFF
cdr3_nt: TGTGCCAGCTCACTCCGGGACACCTACAATGAGCAGTTCTTC

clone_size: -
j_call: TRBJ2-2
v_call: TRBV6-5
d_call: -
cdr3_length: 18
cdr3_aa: CASSYSIGQTPQAGELFF
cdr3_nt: TGTGCCAGCAGTTACTCGATTGGGCAGACTCCCCAAGCCGGGGAGCTGTTTTTT

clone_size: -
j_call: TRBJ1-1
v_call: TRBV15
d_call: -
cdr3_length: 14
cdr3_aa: CATSRVNMNTEAFF
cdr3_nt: TGTGCCACCAGCAGAGTCAATATGAACACTGAAGCTTTCTTT

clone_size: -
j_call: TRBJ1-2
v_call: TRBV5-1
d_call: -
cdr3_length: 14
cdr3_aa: CASSLEARNYGYTF
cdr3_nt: TGCGCCAGCAGCTTGGAAGCTCGGAACTATGGCTACACCTTC

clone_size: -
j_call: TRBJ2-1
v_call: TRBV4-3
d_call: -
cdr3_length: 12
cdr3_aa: CASSQGDSEQFF
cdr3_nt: TGCGCCAGCAGCCAAGGAGACTCGGAGCAGTTCTTC

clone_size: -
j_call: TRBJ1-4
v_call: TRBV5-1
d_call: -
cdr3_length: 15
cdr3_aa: CASSLQAGTNEKLFF
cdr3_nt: TGCGCCAGCAGCTTGCAGGCAGGGACAAATGAAAAACTGTTTTTT

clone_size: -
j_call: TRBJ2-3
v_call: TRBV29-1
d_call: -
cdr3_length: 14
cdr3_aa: CSVGDIFETDTQYF
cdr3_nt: TGCAGCGTTGGGGACATCTTTGAGACAGATACGCAGTATTTT

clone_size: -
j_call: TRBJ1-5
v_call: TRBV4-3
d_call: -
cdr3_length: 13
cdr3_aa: CASSHGLNQPQHF
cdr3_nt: TGCGCCAGCAGCCATGGGCTGAATCAGCCCCAGCATTTT

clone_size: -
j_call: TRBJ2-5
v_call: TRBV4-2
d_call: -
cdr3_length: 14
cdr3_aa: CASSQGVLEETQYF
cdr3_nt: TGTGCCAGCAGCCAAGGAGTACTAGAAGAGACCCAGTACTTC

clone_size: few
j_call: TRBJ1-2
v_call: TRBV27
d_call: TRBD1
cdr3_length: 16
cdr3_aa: CASSLTSTGVSYGYTF
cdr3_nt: TGTGCCAGCAGTTTAACCTCGACAGGGGTGAGCTATGGCTACACCTTC

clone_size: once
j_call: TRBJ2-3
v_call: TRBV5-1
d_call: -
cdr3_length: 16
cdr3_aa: CASSLEGRLAADTQYF
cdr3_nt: TGCGCCAGCAGCTTGGAGGGTAGATTGGCGGCAGATACGCAGTATTTT

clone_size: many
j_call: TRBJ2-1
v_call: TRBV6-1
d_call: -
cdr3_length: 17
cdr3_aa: CASSKAPGSGSYNEQFF
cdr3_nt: TGTGCCAGCAGTAAGGCCCCTGGATCGGGCTCCTACAATGAGCAGTTCTTC

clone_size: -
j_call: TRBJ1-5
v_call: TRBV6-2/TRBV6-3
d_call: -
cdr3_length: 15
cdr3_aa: CASTRGAYSNQPQHF
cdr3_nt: TGTGCCAGCACCAGAGGGGCATATAGCAATCAGCCCCAGCATTTT

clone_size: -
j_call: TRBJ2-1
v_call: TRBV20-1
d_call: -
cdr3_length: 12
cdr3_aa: CSATRTAGEQFF
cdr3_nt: TGCAGTGCTACCCGGACTGCGGGGGAGCAGTTCTTC

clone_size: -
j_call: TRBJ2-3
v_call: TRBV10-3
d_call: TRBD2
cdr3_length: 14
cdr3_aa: CAISDGRGTDTQYF
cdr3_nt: TGTGCCATCAGTGACGGGAGGGGCACAGATACGCAGTATTTT

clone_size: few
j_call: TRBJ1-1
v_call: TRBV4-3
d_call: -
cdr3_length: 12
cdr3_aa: CASSQGSKVAFF
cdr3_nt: TGCGCCAGCAGCCAAGGCTCCAAGGTAGCTTTCTTT

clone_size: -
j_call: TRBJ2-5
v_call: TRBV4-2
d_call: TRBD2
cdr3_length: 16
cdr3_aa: CASSQGLVSGNFGQYF
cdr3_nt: TGTGCCAGCAGCCAAGGTTTGGTTAGCGGGAATTTCGGGCAGTACTTC

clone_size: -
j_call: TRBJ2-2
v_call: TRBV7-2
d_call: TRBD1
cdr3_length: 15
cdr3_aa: CASSPDRAATGELFF
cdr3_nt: TGTGCCAGCAGCCCGGACAGGGCTGCCACCGGGGAGCTGTTTTTT

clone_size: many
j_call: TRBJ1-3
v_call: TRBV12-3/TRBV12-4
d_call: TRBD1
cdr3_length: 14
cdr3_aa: CASSQQGAYNTIYF
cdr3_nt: TGTGCCAGCAGTCAACAGGGGGCATACAACACCATATATTTT

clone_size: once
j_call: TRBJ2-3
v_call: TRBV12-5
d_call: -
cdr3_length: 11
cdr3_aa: CASGESGTQYF
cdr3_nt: TGTGCTAGTGGAGAGTCGGGGACGCAGTATTTT

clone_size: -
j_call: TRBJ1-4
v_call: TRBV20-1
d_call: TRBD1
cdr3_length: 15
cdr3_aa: CSATRPGQPNEKLFF
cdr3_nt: TGCAGTGCTACCCGCCCGGGACAGCCTAATGAAAAACTGTTTTTT

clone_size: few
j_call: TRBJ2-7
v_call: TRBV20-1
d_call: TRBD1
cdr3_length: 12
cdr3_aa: CSAKQGANEQYF
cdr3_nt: TGCAGTGCTAAACAGGGGGCGAACGAGCAGTACTTC

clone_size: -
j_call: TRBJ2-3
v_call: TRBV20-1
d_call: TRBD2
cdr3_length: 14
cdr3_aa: CSAPSGSGTDTQYF
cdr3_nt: TGCAGTGCGCCCAGCGGGAGTGGCACAGATACGCAGTATTTT

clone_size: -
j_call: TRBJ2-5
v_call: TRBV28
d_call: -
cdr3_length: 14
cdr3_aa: CASGPRGQQETQYF
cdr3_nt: TGTGCCAGCGGCCCCCGGGGGCAACAAGAGACCCAGTACTTC

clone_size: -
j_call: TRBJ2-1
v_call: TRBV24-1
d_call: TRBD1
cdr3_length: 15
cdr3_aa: CVTSDLIGGGNEQFF
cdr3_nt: TGTGTCACCAGTGATTTAATAGGGGGCGGGAATGAGCAGTTCTTC

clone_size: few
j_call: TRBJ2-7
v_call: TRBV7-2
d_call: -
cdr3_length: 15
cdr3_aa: CASSFYDGQSYEQYF
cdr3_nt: TGTGCCAGCAGCTTTTACGACGGTCAGTCCTACGAGCAGTACTTC

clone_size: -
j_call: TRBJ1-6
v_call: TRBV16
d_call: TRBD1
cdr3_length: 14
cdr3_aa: CASRPTGVLAPLHF
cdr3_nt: TGTGCCAGCAGACCAACAGGGGTGTTAGCGCCCCTCCACTTT

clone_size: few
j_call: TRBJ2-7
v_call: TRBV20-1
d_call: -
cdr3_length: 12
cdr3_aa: CSATSTGPEQYF
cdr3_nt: TGCAGTGCTACCTCCACAGGCCCCGAGCAGTACTTC

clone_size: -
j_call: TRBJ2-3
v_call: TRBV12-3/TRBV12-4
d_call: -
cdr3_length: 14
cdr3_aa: CASSFTDSTDTQYF
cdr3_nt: TGTGCCAGCAGTTTCACGGACAGCACAGATACGCAGTATTTT

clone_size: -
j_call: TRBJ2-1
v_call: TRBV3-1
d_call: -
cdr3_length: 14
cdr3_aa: CASSLRTLANEQFF
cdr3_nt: TGTGCCAGCAGCCTCCGGACCCTGGCGAATGAGCAGTTCTTC

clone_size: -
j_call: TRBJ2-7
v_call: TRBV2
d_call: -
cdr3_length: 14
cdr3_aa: CASMAGSLSYEQYF
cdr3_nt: TGTGCCAGCATGGCGGGGAGCCTGTCCTACGAGCAGTACTTC

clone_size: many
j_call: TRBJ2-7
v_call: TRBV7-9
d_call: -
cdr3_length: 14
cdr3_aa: CASSLGLGPYEQYF
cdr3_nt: TGTGCCAGCAGCTTAGGTCTGGGACCCTACGAGCAGTACTTC

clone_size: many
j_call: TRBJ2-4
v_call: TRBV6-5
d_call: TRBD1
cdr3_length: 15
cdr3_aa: CASSRMTGTKNIQYF
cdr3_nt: TGTGCCAGCAGTCGTATGACAGGGACCAAAAACATTCAGTACTTC

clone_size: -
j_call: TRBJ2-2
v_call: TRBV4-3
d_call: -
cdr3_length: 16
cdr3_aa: CASSQDYRPNTGELFF
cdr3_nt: TGCGCCAGCAGCCAAGATTACAGGCCCAACACCGGGGAGCTGTTTTTT

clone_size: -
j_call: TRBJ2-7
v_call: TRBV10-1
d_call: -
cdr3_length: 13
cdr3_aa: CASRSQGTAEQYF
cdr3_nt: TGCGCCAGCAGATCACAGGGGACTGCCGAGCAGTACTTC

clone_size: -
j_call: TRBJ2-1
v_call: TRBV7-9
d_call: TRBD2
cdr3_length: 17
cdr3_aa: CASSLYSTSGFYNEQFF
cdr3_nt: TGTGCCAGCAGCTTATACTCGACTAGCGGCTTCTACAATGAGCAGTTCTTC

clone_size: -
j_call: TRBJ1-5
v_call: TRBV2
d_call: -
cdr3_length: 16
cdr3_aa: CASSEALVRLNQPQHF
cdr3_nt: TGTGCCAGCAGTGAAGCTCTGGTCAGGCTTAATCAGCCCCAGCATTTT

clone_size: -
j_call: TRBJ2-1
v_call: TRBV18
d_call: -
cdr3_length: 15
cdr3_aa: CASSPPTSSYNEQFF
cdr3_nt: TGTGCCAGCTCACCACCGACTTCCTCCTACAATGAGCAGTTCTTC

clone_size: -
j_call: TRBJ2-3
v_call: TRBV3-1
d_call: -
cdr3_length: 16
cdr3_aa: CASSLGTPSSTDTQYF
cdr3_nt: TGTGCCAGCAGCCTCGGGACTCCGAGTAGCACAGATACGCAGTATTTT

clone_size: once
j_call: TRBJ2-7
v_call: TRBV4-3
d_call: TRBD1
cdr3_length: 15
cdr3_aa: CASSQEGRQGYEQYF
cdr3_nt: TGCGCCAGCAGCCAAGAAGGGAGACAGGGGTACGAGCAGTACTTC

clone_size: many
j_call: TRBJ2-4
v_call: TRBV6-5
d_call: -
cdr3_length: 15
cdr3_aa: CASRRGDLAKNIQYF
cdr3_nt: TGTGCCAGCAGACGAGGGGACCTAGCCAAAAACATTCAGTACTTC

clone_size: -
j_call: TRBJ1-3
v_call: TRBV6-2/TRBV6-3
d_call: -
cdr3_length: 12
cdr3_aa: CASREPGNTIYF
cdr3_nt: TGTGCCAGCAGGGAGCCTGGAAACACCATATATTTT

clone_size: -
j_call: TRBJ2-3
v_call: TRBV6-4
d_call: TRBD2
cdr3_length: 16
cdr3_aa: CASSEEGGLATDTQYF
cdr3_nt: TGTGCCAGCAGTGAAGAGGGAGGACTAGCGACAGATACGCAGTATTTT

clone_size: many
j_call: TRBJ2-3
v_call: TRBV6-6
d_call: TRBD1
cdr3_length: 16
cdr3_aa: CASSYRQGVGTDTQYF
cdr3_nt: TGTGCCAGCAGTTACCGACAGGGCGTAGGCACAGATACGCAGTATTTT

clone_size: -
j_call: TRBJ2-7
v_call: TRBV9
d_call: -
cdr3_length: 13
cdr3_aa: CASSVDPLYEQYF
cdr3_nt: TGTGCCAGCAGCGTAGATCCCCTCTACGAGCAGTACTTC

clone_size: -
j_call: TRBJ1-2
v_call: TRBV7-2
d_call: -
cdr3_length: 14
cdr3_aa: CASSLRPRDGGYTF
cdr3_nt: TGTGCCAGCAGCTTAAGGCCCCGGGATGGCGGCTACACCTTC